The rows below give T cell receptor beta chains drawn from one sample of a study of T cells after yellow fever vaccination. TCRdb reprocessed the 5' RACE reads with MiXCR, giving one entry per CDR3 protein. The sample yields 250,000 or so distinct CDR3 sequences, roughly 4% seen once. This material consisted of PBMCs, taken 15 days after the yellow fever booster vaccination. The receptors here all came from a man younger than 35 who received the YFV17D yellow fever vaccine. CDR3s include the opening cysteine and the closing phenylalanine or tryptophan. D genes are given only for firm matches. Size values are once, few and many counts, or a class for expanded clones, and some rows have none.

CASSYSKLRLSNQPQHF,TGTGCCAGCAGTTACTCGAAACTCCGGTTATCGAATCAGCCCCAGCATTTT,TRBJ1-5,many,TRBV6-2/TRBV6-3,-
CASSERRDSYNEQFF,TGTGCCAGCAGCGAACGCCGGGACAGCTACAATGAGCAGTTCTTC,TRBJ2-1,many,TRBV9,TRBD1
CASSHGTIAYEQYF,TGTGCCAGCAGCCACGGGACGATCGCCTACGAGCAGTACTTC,TRBJ2-7,many,TRBV3-1,-
CASSVAGQGYEQYF,TGTGCCAGCAGCGTAGCAGGACAGGGCTACGAGCAGTACTTC,TRBJ2-7,many,TRBV9,TRBD1
CASAAQAGGYNEQFF,TGTGCCAGCGCGGCCCAGGCGGGGGGCTACAATGAGCAGTTCTTC,TRBJ2-1,many,TRBV2,TRBD2
CASSRGKRDTQYF,TGTGCCAGCAGTCGTGGGAAAAGAGATACGCAGTATTTT,TRBJ2-3,-,TRBV27,-
CASSLEGQYQETQYF,TGTGCCAGCAGCTTGGAGGGACAGTACCAAGAGACCCAGTACTTC,TRBJ2-5,many,TRBV5-5,TRBD1
CASVTSGGASGELFF,TGTGCCAGTGTAACTAGCGGGGGGGCCAGCGGGGAGCTGTTTTTT,TRBJ2-2,many,TRBV19,TRBD2
CASSFTVRGRFSGIQYF,TGTGCCAGCAGTTTCACCGTCAGGGGGCGCTTTTCTGGCATTCAGTACTTC,TRBJ2-4,many,TRBV27,TRBD1
CSVRDVNEQFF,TGCAGCGTTCGGGACGTCAATGAGCAGTTCTTC,TRBJ2-1,many,TRBV29-1,-
CASVLAGFYNEQFF,TGTGCCAGCGTACTAGCGGGGTTCTACAATGAGCAGTTCTTC,TRBJ2-1,many,TRBV28,TRBD2
CASSGGGTASYEQYF,TGCGCCAGCAGCGGGGGGGGGACAGCCTCCTACGAGCAGTACTTC,TRBJ2-7,few,TRBV5-1,-
CASSLVSLAGETQYF,TGTGCCAGCAGCTTAGTTTCGCTAGCCGGTGAGACCCAGTACTTC,TRBJ2-5,few,TRBV7-9,-
CSARGPGAKNIQYF,TGCAGTGCTAGGGGACCGGGGGCCAAAAACATTCAGTACTTC,TRBJ2-4,many,TRBV20-1,-
CASSATGGAGQPQHF,TGTGCCAGCAGCGCGACAGGGGGCGCGGGGCAGCCCCAGCATTTT,TRBJ1-5,many,TRBV12-3/TRBV12-4,TRBD1
CASSLESYGELFF,TGTGCCAGCAGCTTAGAATCTTACGGGGAGCTGTTTTTT,TRBJ2-2,many,TRBV7-2,-
CASSWVLEETQYF,TGTGCCAGCAGTTGGGTCCTGGAGGAGACCCAGTACTTC,TRBJ2-5,many,TRBV6-6,-
CASSQKVWRVGPTNEKLFF,TGCGCCAGCAGCCAGAAAGTGTGGCGGGTCGGGCCAACTAATGAAAAACTGTTTTTT,TRBJ1-4,many,TRBV4-1,-